This T cell receptor (beta chain) was found in a study of cytomegalovirus exposure and HLA in healthy donors. This PCR relied on a set of 60 Vbeta primers and 13 Jbeta primers. Repertoires were generated with immunoSEQ multiplex PCR, while TCRdb's copy carries only in-frame clones and drops some. In the table there are some 140,000 clones, 82% of which are singletons. The germline V and J ends were trimmed by 6 bases and 5 bases, with 13 bases remaining between them. The V gene's germline CDR1 is SGHTA and CDR2 FQGNSA. This CDR3 contains 13 residues. The specimen was PBMCs. The source is a woman in her forties or fifties in good health and CMV-seropositive. The chain joins TRBV7-2 to TRBJ1-2; a weak D match, TRBD1 (6 bases). The CDR3 coding sequence is TGTGCCAGCAGTGCCGACAGGCGGTATGGCTACACCTTC. It is translated as CASSADRRYGYTF.